This TCR beta chain was found in a study of identical twins. TCRdb called the 5' RACE reads again in MiXCR, with one record for every CDR3 protein. The sample includes some 240,000 distinct CDR3 sequences, approximately 8.3% of them seen just once. The V and J ends lost 0 bases and 3 bases respectively, with 9 bases between them. Germline V lookup: CDR1 DFQATT, CDR2 SNEGSKA (reference sequence). The CDR3 contains 13 residues. The same specimen was also included in a second study, on yellow fever vaccine responses in identical twins. From that study: Twin vaccine T cell responses reportedly seemed partly convergent, partly personalized.

The clonotype was recovered from a woman aged 18-29 years in good health. The sequencing sample was made of CD8+ T cells sorted from blood. The chain couples TRBV20-1 to TRBJ2-7, with D perhaps matching TRBD2 (5 bases). CDR3 region: CSARDPAGYEQYF. The CDR3 nucleotides are TGCAGTGCTAGAGATCCCGCGGGCTACGAGCAGTACTTC.